A selection of T cell receptor beta chains follows, all from one sample in a study of T cell responses to AZD1222 COVID-19 vaccine. Profiled with immunoSEQ multiplex PCR; TCRdb holds only in-frame clones, not every one. The data contain 130,000 to 150,000 clones, approximately 90% of them singletons. Specimen: peripheral blood, collected on day 0 of AZD1222 vaccination. The source of these receptors is an adult in good health. CDR3s include the opening cysteine and the closing phenylalanine or tryptophan. Fields, in order: D gene, V gene, CDR3 length, J gene, clone size, CDR3 DNA, CDR3 protein. The D gene is left open where the match is weak. Rows give clone size only sometimes, using once, few, many, or a class for an expanded clone.

TRBD2	TRBV5-4	16	TRBJ2-2	once	TGTGCCAGCAGCTTCCAGCGGGGGACGGGTGGCGGGGAGCTGTTTTTT	CASSFQRGTGGGELFF
-	TRBV13	14	TRBJ2-7	-	TGTGCCAGCAGCTTAGGGACACCAGCCTACGAGCAGTACTTC	CASSLGTPAYEQYF
-	TRBV4-1	16	TRBJ2-4	-	TGCGCCAGCAGCCAAGTAAAGGACTACCCAGGGAACATTCAGTACTTC	CASSQVKDYPGNIQYF
TRBD1	TRBV9	15	TRBJ1-2	few	TGTGCCAGCACCCCAGGGGGGGGGAGAAACTATGGCTACACCTTC	CASTPGGGRNYGYTF
-	TRBV30	13	TRBJ1-2	-	TGTGCCTGGAGTGACCTGGGGGCTCATGGCTACACCTTC	CAWSDLGAHGYTF
TRBD1	TRBV29-1	12	TRBJ2-5	-	TGCAGCGCAAGACAGGGTGGGGAGACCCAGTACTTC	CSARQGGETQYF
TRBD2	TRBV12-3/TRBV12-4	13	TRBJ2-3	-	TGTGCCAGCAGTTCCAGCGGGGGATATACGCAGTATTTT	CASSSSGGYTQYF
-	TRBV5-4	16	TRBJ1-6	-	TGTGCCAGCAGCCCATTAGAGCCGTCAAACGGGTCACCCCTCCACTTT	CASSPLEPSNGSPLHF
-	TRBV12-5	16	TRBJ1-1	-	TGTGCTAGTGGTTCTACCCAGGACGGAATGAACACTGAAGCTTTCTTT	CASGSTQDGMNTEAFF
TRBD1	TRBV12-5	17	TRBJ2-7	-	TGTGCTAGTGGTTTGATCCTCACCGGGACAGCTTCCTACGAGCAGTACTTC	CASGLILTGTASYEQYF
-	TRBV7-9	13	TRBJ1-1	-	TGTGCCAGCAGCTTTTCCCAGAACACTGAAGCTTTCTTT	CASSFSQNTEAFF
-	TRBV13	13	TRBJ2-7	-	TGTGCCAGCAGCGTCTCCCGATCCTACGAGCAGTACTTC	CASSVSRSYEQYF
TRBD2	TRBV10-3	16	TRBJ2-3	-	TGTGCCATCAGTCGGAAACTAGCGGGACGCTCAGATACGCAGTATTTT	CAISRKLAGRSDTQYF
TRBD1	TRBV13	16	TRBJ2-2	-	TGTGCCAGCAGTTATTCCCGGGACAGGGGTACCGGGGAGCTGTTTTTT	CASSYSRDRGTGELFF
-	TRBV24-1	15	TRBJ2-2	-	TGTGCCACCAGTGATTTGCGAAGCCACACCGGGGAGCTGTTTTTT	CATSDLRSHTGELFF
-	TRBV19	15	TRBJ1-5	-	TGTGCCAGTAGTATGGGTGGTTATAGCAATCAGCCCCAGCATTTT	CASSMGGYSNQPQHF
-	TRBV7-9	12	TRBJ2-1	-	TGTGCCAGCAGCATACTAGGTAATGAGCAGTTCTTC	CASSILGNEQFF
-	TRBV18	14	TRBJ2-2	-	TGTGCCAGCTCACCATTGGGGGAAGCCGGGGAGCTGTTTTTT	CASSPLGEAGELFF
-	TRBV28	14	TRBJ1-5	-	TGTGCCAGCAGTGGCACCAAATTATGGCAGCCCCAGCATTTT	CASSGTKLWQPQHF
-	TRBV28	12	TRBJ1-1	-	TGTGCCAGCTCCCAAGAAGGGGCTGAAGCTTTCTTT	CASSQEGAEAFF
-	TRBV7-2	13	TRBJ1-1	-	TGTGCCAGCAGGGAGGCGGGGGGAACTGAAGCTTTCTTT	CASREAGGTEAFF
-	TRBV9	14	TRBJ2-1	-	TGTGCCAGCAGCCTCCCGAGCTCCTACAATGAGCAGTTCTTC	CASSLPSSYNEQFF
-	TRBV4-2	16	TRBJ2-2	-	TGTGCCAGCAGCCAAGAACCTAGCTTGAGAAACGGGGAGCTGTTTTTT	CASSQEPSLRNGELFF
-	TRBV7-7	12	TRBJ2-5	-	TGTGCCAGCAGCTTACTAGAAGAGACCCAGTACTTC	CASSLLEETQYF
-	TRBV3-1/TRBV3-2	14	TRBJ2-2	-	TGTGCCAGCAGCCAGATCAGAAACACCGGGGAGCTGTTTTTT	CASSQIRNTGELFF
TRBD2	TRBV4-2	16	TRBJ2-1	-	TGTGCCAGCAGCCAATCCCGGGGAGCGGGGGCTGATGAGCAGTTCTTC	CASSQSRGAGADEQFF
-	TRBV11-2	14	TRBJ1-1	-	TGTGCCAGCAGCTTAGTTCCGGGACGGACTGAAGCTTTCTTT	CASSLVPGRTEAFF
-	TRBV4-1	12	TRBJ2-1	-	TGCGCCAGCAGCCAAGATCTTGGACTGCAGTTCTTC	CASSQDLGLQFF
TRBD2	TRBV5-1	15	TRBJ2-1	-	TGCGCCAGCAACCCTAGCGGGGGATCCTACAATGAGCAGTTCTTC	CASNPSGGSYNEQFF
-	TRBV5-1	15	TRBJ1-4	-	TGCGCCAGCAGCTTGAGGAGCTGGCCTCCAACGTTACTGTTTTTT	CASSLRSWPPTLLFF
-	TRBV10-3	13	TRBJ2-3	-	TGTGCCATCAGAGAAGGTCAGACAGATACGCAGTATTTT	CAIREGQTDTQYF
TRBD1	TRBV7-2	14	TRBJ2-7	-	TGTGCCAGCAGCTGGGGACAGGGAAAGTACGAGCAGTACTTC	CASSWGQGKYEQYF
-	TRBV12-3/TRBV12-4	13	TRBJ2-1	-	TGTGCCAGCAGTGCCTTTTGGGCGATCAAGCAGTTCTTC	CASSAFWAIKQFF
TRBD1	TRBV28	13	TRBJ2-5	-	TGTGCCAGCAGCCGGACAGGGATGGAGACCCAGTACTTC	CASSRTGMETQYF
TRBD2	TRBV5-1	15	TRBJ2-7	few	TGCGCCAGCAGCTTGTGGGCGGGAGTCAGCTACGAGCAGTACTTC	CASSLWAGVSYEQYF
-	TRBV11-3	14	TRBJ2-3	-	TGTGCCAGCAGCTTAGGGGGGGATCAGTATACGCAGTATTTT	CASSLGGDQYTQYF
TRBD2	TRBV28	15	TRBJ2-5	-	TGTGCCAGCAGTCCACTAGCGGGAGCCCGGGAGACCCAGTACTTC	CASSPLAGARETQYF
-	TRBV7-9	12	TRBJ1-2	once	TGTGCCAGCAGCCGCACTGAGTATGGCTACACCTTC	CASSRTEYGYTF